The 3 T cell receptor beta chains in this list originate from one sample, sequenced in a study of control samples from healthy donors and cancer patients. Clones were sequenced by immunoSEQ multiplex PCR, and TCRdb holds only the in-frame ones, with some missing. The table lists some 150,000 clones, just under 95% of them singletons. Sequencing input: PBMCs. Every receptor here comes from a man between 60 and 70 years old with colorectal cancer.

This chain connects TRBV6-5 to TRBJ1-2, with 7 bases identical to TRBD1. With V trimmed by 0 bases and J by 6 bases, 10 bases remained unmatched. CDR3 size: 16 residues. CDR1 MNHEY and CDR2 SVGAGI come from the germline V gene. The CDR3 spells CASSYSGGRGVNGYTF. The CDR3 DNA is TGTGCCAGCAGTTACTCAGGGGGCAGGGGGGTAAATGGCTACACCTTC.

V is TRBV2 and J is TRBJ2-7; 9 bases map to TRBD1. With 7 bases clipped from V and 1 base from J, the junction kept 8 bases outside the gene matches. Per the germline V gene, CDR1 is SNHLY and CDR2 is FYNNEI. CDR3 length: 15 amino acids. CDR3 region: CASTIGQGTSYEQYF. The CDR3 region has the DNA TGTGCCAGCACGATCGGACAGGGGACATCCTACGAGCAGTACTTC.

Worth noting for this clone: In the same sample, other DNA sequences code for this CDR3. The V and J genes are TRBV27 and TRBJ1-1; perhaps TRBD1 as D (6 bases). Trimming cost V 3 bases and J 5 bases, with 10 bases left between them. Germline V gene lookup returns CDR1 MNHEY and CDR2 SMNVEV (reference sequence). The CDR3 spans 13 residues. CDR3: CASSLIGGTEAFF. DNA of the CDR3: TGTGCCAGCAGTTTGATAGGGGGGACTGAAGCTTTCTTT.